Listed below are T cell receptor beta chains from one sample, sequenced in a study of OX40 agonist ivuxolimab in advanced cancers. Measured with immunoSEQ multiplex PCR; TCRdb has only the in-frame clones, and not every one. The top ten clones hold more than 1.2% of a sample with around 35,000 clones, 80% to 85% of them seen once. Material: CD4+ or CD8+ T cells sorted from blood, obtained in a trial of the OX40 agonist ivuxolimab. The receptors stem from an adult with an advanced solid tumor such as melanoma, head and neck, liver or kidney cancer. Each CDR3 is given with its conserved first and last residue. Fields, in order: D gene, clone size, V gene, J gene, CDR3 protein, CDR3 DNA. A D gene is named only where the DNA matches it firmly. Size is omitted from some rows. Given values are once, few, many or a class for expanded clones.

>TRBD1|NA|TRBV5-1|TRBJ1-2
CASSPDPDRVYGYTF
TGCGCCAGCAGCCCCGACCCCGACAGGGTCTATGGCTACACCTTC
>TRBD1|NA|TRBV6-1|TRBJ1-1
CASTPQGADEAFF
TGTGCCAGCACCCCACAGGGGGCGGATGAAGCTTTCTTT
>NA|NA|TRBV5-4|TRBJ1-2
CASRNPGRGGTNYGYTF
TGTGCCAGCAGAAACCCGGGGCGCGGTGGAACTAACTATGGCTACACCTTC
>NA|NA|TRBV9|TRBJ2-7
CASTGEQYF
TGTGCCAGCACGGGCGAGCAGTACTTC
>TRBD1|NA|TRBV19|TRBJ2-7
CASSGRDRGYEQYF
TGTGCCAGTAGTGGCCGGGACAGGGGTTACGAGCAGTACTTC
>TRBD1|NA|TRBV28|TRBJ2-5
CASTNRGPETQYF
TGTGCCAGCACAAACAGGGGACCCGAGACCCAGTACTTC
>NA|NA|TRBV4-1|TRBJ2-1
CASSRAGREQFF
TGCGCCAGCAGCCGGGCCGGGCGGGAGCAGTTCTTC
>NA|NA|TRBV10-3|TRBJ1-6
CATAPMATDSPLHF
TGTGCCACCGCCCCCATGGCTACGGATTCACCCCTCCACTTT
>NA|NA|TRBV5-4|TRBJ2-5
CASSHSGGRSETQYF
TGTGCCAGCAGCCATTCGGGGGGCCGGTCAGAGACCCAGTACTTC
>NA|NA|TRBV18|TRBJ1-5
CASSLDRAGSNQPQHF
TGTGCCAGCTCCCTCGACCGAGCAGGTAGCAATCAGCCCCAGCATTTT
>NA|NA|TRBV19|TRBJ2-3
CASSISTDPVAQYF
TGTGCCAGTAGTATCTCAACTGACCCAGTCGCGCAGTATTTT
>TRBD1|NA|TRBV6-5|TRBJ1-2
CASGRRNRGRGGYTF
TGTGCCAGCGGTAGGCGGAACAGGGGGCGCGGGGGCTACACCTTC
>TRBD1|NA|TRBV18|TRBJ1-6
CASSPTAFTGGRSPLHF
TGTGCCAGCTCTCCAACAGCGTTCACAGGGGGCCGTTCACCCCTCCACTTT
>NA|NA|TRBV11-3|TRBJ2-1
CAIADGNEQFF
TGTGCCATCGCAGACGGAAATGAGCAGTTCTTC
>TRBD2|NA|TRBV6-5|TRBJ2-3
CASSYSRRGGPDTQYF
TGTGCCAGCAGTTACTCGAGGCGGGGGGGCCCAGATACGCAGTATTTT
>NA|NA|TRBV18|TRBJ1-3
CASSPDGNTIYF
TGTGCCAGCTCACCAGATGGAAACACCATATATTTT
>TRBD1|NA|TRBV5-6|TRBJ2-5
CASRRTGGEETQYF
TGTGCCAGCCGACGAACAGGGGGCGAAGAGACCCAGTACTTC
>TRBD1|NA|TRBV9|TRBJ1-2
CASSVGTGVYGYTF
TGTGCCAGCAGCGTAGGTACAGGGGTTTATGGCTACACCTTC
>TRBD1|NA|TRBV19|TRBJ1-5
CASSIFPGQGRQPQHF
TGTGCCAGTAGTATTTTCCCGGGACAGGGCCGTCAGCCCCAGCATTTT
>NA|NA|TRBV27|TRBJ2-2
CASSLLAGTGELFF
TGTGCCAGCAGTTTGCTCGCTGGCACCGGGGAGCTGTTTTTT
>NA|NA|TRBV7-9|TRBJ1-2
CASSRPTGSIGYTF
TGTGCCAGCAGCCGACCCACAGGGTCGATTGGCTACACCTTC
>NA|NA|TRBV6-5|TRBJ2-3
CASRNRPSADTQYF
TGTGCCAGCAGGAACCGGCCTTCCGCAGATACGCAGTATTTT
>NA|NA|TRBV19|TRBJ2-1
CASSIGRVGYNEQFF
TGTGCCAGTAGTATTGGCAGGGTGGGCTACAATGAGCAGTTCTTC
>NA|NA|TRBV28|TRBJ2-1
CASSSPAYKAESSYNEQFF
TGTGCCAGCAGTTCCCCTGCTTATAAAGCGGAAAGCTCCTACAATGAGCAGTTCTTC
>NA|NA|TRBV30|TRBJ1-1
CAWSVKGRGRNTEAFF
TGTGCCTGGAGTGTAAAGGGGAGGGGACGGAACACTGAAGCTTTCTTT
>NA|NA|TRBV29-1|TRBJ1-1
CSVGRGLGPEAFF
TGCAGCGTTGGAAGGGGCCTGGGCCCTGAAGCTTTCTTT
>TRBD2|NA|TRBV28|TRBJ2-1
CASSSPSGRAFEQFF
TGTGCCAGCAGTTCCCCTAGCGGGAGGGCTTTTGAGCAGTTCTTC
>NA|NA|TRBV14|TRBJ2-1
CASSQVPPGSNHLSYNEQFF
TGTGCCAGCAGCCAAGTCCCCCCGGGAAGCAACCACCTCTCCTACAATGAGCAGTTCTTC
>NA|few|TRBV10-3|TRBJ2-3
CAISDPLRLRGADTQYF
TGTGCCATCAGTGACCCCTTGCGCCTAAGAGGCGCAGATACGCAGTATTTT
>NA|NA|TRBV7-2|TRBJ1-3
CASSLVHGSGNTIYF
TGTGCCAGCAGCTTAGTACACGGCTCTGGAAACACCATATATTTT
>TRBD1|NA|TRBV7-2|TRBJ2-2
CASSLSTGPGELFF
TGTGCCAGCAGCTTATCGACAGGGCCCGGGGAGCTGTTTTTT
>NA|NA|TRBV5-1|TRBJ2-2
CASSLALGIGAGELFF
TGCGCCAGCAGCTTGGCGCTAGGGATAGGGGCCGGGGAGCTGTTTTTT
>NA|NA|TRBV2|TRBJ1-6
CASSEGGRQSKSPLHF
TGTGCCAGCAGTGAAGGAGGAAGACAAAGCAAATCACCCCTCCACTTT
>NA|NA|TRBV5-4|TRBJ1-4
CASSYDRYNEKLFF
TGTGCCAGCAGCTATGACAGATACAATGAAAAACTGTTTTTT
>NA|NA|TRBV4-1|TRBJ1-1
CASSQGILNTEAFF
TGCGCCAGCAGCCAAGGGATCCTGAACACTGAAGCTTTCTTT
>NA|NA|TRBV15|TRBJ2-5
CATSRGKETQYF
TGTGCCACCAGCAGGGGGAAAGAGACCCAGTACTTC
>NA|NA|TRBV27|TRBJ2-2
CATRLQGVGDQVTGELFF
TGTGCCACCAGATTACAGGGTGTAGGGGATCAGGTCACCGGGGAGCTGTTTTTT
>NA|NA|TRBV5-4|TRBJ1-2
CARSRLKVRYGYTF
TGTGCCAGAAGCCGCTTAAAGGTGAGGTATGGCTACACCTTC
>TRBD1|NA|TRBV19|TRBJ1-1
CASSWDSANTEAFF
TGTGCCAGTAGTTGGGACAGCGCGAACACTGAAGCTTTCTTT
>TRBD1|NA|TRBV10-3|TRBJ1-1
CAIRGTGGADTEAFF
TGTGCCATCAGGGGGACAGGGGGCGCGGACACTGAAGCTTTCTTT
>NA|few|TRBV6-5|TRBJ2-7
CASKLRVEYEQYF
TGTGCCAGCAAATTGAGGGTTGAATACGAGCAGTACTTC